The T cell receptor beta chain described here comes from a study of T cell responses to AZD1222 COVID-19 vaccine. Produced via immunoSEQ multiplex PCR; TCRdb's table is partial and in-frame only. In the table there are approximately 130,000 clones, 85% of which are singletons. The V gene end was trimmed by 3 bases and the J gene end by 0 bases; junction bases not matched to a gene: 9. CDR1 and CDR2 from the germline V gene are KGHDR and SFDVKD. This CDR3 has 18 amino acids. Sequencing used peripheral blood, obtained 28 days after the second dose of the MenACWY control vaccine. The genes are TRBV24-1 and TRBJ2-2; 7 bases map to TRBD2. The sequence derives from an adult who received the MenACWY meningococcal vaccine as a control. The CDR3, as DNA: TGTGCCACCAGTGATCCCCCTACTAGCGCCGCGAACACCGGGGAGCTGTTTTTT. Residues: CATSDPPTSAANTGELFF.